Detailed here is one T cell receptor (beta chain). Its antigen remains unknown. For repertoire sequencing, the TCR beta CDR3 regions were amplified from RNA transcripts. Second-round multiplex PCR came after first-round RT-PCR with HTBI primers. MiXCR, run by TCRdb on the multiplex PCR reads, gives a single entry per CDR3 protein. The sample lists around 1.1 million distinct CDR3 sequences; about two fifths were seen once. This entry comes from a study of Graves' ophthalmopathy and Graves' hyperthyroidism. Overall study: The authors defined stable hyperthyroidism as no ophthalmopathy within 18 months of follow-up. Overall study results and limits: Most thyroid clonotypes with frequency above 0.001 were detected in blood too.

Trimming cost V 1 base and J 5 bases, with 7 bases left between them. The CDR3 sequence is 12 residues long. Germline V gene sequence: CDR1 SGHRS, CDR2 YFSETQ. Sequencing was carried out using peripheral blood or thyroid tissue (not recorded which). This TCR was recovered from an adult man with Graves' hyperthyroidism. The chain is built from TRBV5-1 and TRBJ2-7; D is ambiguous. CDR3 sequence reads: CASSLTMDEQYF. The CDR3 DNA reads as TGCGCCAGCAGCTTGACTATGGACGAGCAGTACTTC.